These 30 T cell receptor beta chains came from one sample sequenced in a study of T cells in Graves' hyperthyroidism and ophthalmopathy. From RNA transcripts, TCR beta CDR3 regions were amplified. The HTBI set primed first-round TCR CDR3 RT-PCR. TCRdb analysed the multiplex PCR reads with MiXCR anew, one entry per CDR3 protein. The sample records fewer than 500,000 distinct CDR3 sequences, roughly 14% being singletons. The sample taken for sequencing was blood. Source of these receptors: a young man with Graves' ophthalmopathy.

The chain couples TRBV5-8 to TRBJ2-5; tentatively, D is TRBD1 (7 bases). Trimming took 2 bases from V and 2 from J, leaving 13 bases between them. The germline V gene encodes CDR1 SGHTS and CDR2 YDEGEE. This CDR3 is 15 amino acids long. CDR3 bases: TGTGCCAGCAGCTTCCCCGGGGGACAGCAAGAGACCCAGTACTTC. This translates into CASSFPGGQQETQYF. The variable domain in full, with the rest retrieved from reference TRBV5-8 and TRBJ2-5, is EAGVTQSPTHLIKTRGQQATLRCSPISGHTSVYWYQQALGLGLQFLLWYDEGEERNRGNFPPRFSGRQFPNYSSELNVNALELEDSALYLCASSFPGGQQETQYFGPGTRLLVL.

In its sample, this clonotype was seen a few times. This rearrangement joins TRBV25-1 to TRBJ2-3; the match to TRBD2 covers 8 bases. V lost 3 bases to trimming and J lost 7 bases; unmatched junction nucleotides: 6. There are 14 residues in the CDR3. Germline values: CDR1 MGHDK, CDR2 SYGVNS. CDR3 DNA sequence: TGTGCCAGCAGTGAGGCGGGGGGTAGGAATACGCAGTATTTT. This sequence encodes CASSEAGGRNTQYF.

This clonotype has only a few counts. V gene TRBV13 combines with J gene TRBJ1-2, with D unresolved. The CDR3 sequence is 15 residues long. CDR1 and CDR2 from the germline V gene are PRHDT and FYEKMQ (reference sequence). V lost 2 bases to trimming and J lost 0 bases, with 10 bases between them. As DNA, the CDR3 is TGTGCCAGCAGCTTATCCTCGGGGACTAACTATGGCTACACCTTC. Translated: CASSLSSGTNYGYTF.

V is TRBV10-1 and J is TRBJ2-2; the match to TRBD1 covers 8 bases. This CDR3 comprises 14 residues. The V and J ends lost 6 bases and 7 bases, in that order; junction bases with no gene match: 7. Germline V gene data show CDR1 as WNHNN and CDR2 as SYGVQD (reference sequence). CDR3 amino acids: CASSAQGAVGELFF. The CDR3 DNA reads as TGCGCCAGCAGCGCGCAGGGGGCGGTCGGGGAGCTGTTTTTT.

At least ten counts were recorded for this clonotype. The chain is built from TRBV11-2 and TRBJ1-1; D is undetermined. The CDR3 is 14 residues long. In germline, CDR1 is SGHAT, CDR2 FQNNGV. V was shortened by 5 bases and J by 0 bases, with 10 bases between the two germline ends. The CDR3 here is CASSPRDMNTEAFF. DNA of the CDR3: TGTGCCAGCAGCCCACGGGATATGAACACTGAAGCTTTCTTT.

This clonotype was recorded many times. The rearrangement joins TRBV7-2 to TRBJ2-3, with TRBD2 identical over 7 bases. CDR1 and CDR2 (germline): SGHTA, FQGNSA. V lost 8 bases, J lost 3 bases, and 11 bases stayed unmatched. The CDR3 spans 15 residues. The CDR3 spells CASGWGGMTTDTQYF. The CDR3 DNA reads TGTGCCAGCGGCTGGGGAGGGATGACAACAGATACGCAGTATTTT.

V and J are TRBV19 and TRBJ1-2; D might be TRBD1 (6 bases). Trimming pared 3 bases from V and 7 bases from J, leaving 15 bases between. There are 14 residues in the CDR3. Per the germline V gene, CDR1 is LNHDA and CDR2 is SQIVND (reference sequence). The CDR3 DNA reads TGTGCCAGTAGTATGGGGGGCCTGAGCGGTGGCTACACCTTC. Translated: CASSMGGLSGGYTF. The variable domain in full, with the rest retrieved from reference TRBV19 and TRBJ1-2, is DGGITQSPKYLFRKEGQNVTLSCEQNLNHDAMYWYRQDPGQGLRLIYYSQIVNDFQKGDIAEGYSVSREKKESFPLTVTSAQKNPTAFYLCASSMGGLSGGYTFGSGTRLTVV.

This rearrangement joins TRBV4-2 to TRBJ2-7; D gene ambiguous. V lost 4 bases, J lost 6 bases, and 16 bases lay in between. The germline gives CDR1 LGHNA, CDR2 YNFKEQ. The CDR3 sequence is 14 residues long. The CDR3 spells CASSPPELEGEQYF. DNA for the CDR3: TGTGCCAGCAGCCCTCCGGAGCTGGAAGGCGAGCAGTACTTC.

This clonotype was picked up a small number of times. The rearrangement links TRBV5-1 to TRBJ2-5; D is uncertain. The length of the CDR3 is 13 residues. Germline V gives CDR1 SGHRS, CDR2 YFSETQ. V lost 7 bases, J lost 5 bases, and 15 bases lay in between. CDR3 sequence (DNA): TGCGCCAGCGGTGGACCCCTAGGGGAGACCCAGTACTTC. Its protein is CASGGPLGETQYF.

This clonotype was seen many times. This rearrangement joins TRBV29-1 to TRBJ2-7; TRBD1 might be the D (5 bases). Germline assignment: CDR1 SQVTM and CDR2 ANQGSEA. V was cut by 4 bases and J by 0 bases, with 16 bases left in between. The CDR3 consists of 15 residues. CDR3 nucleotides: TGCAGCGTTGCAAAAGGACAAACTTTCTCCTACGAGCAGTACTTC. Its protein is CSVAKGQTFSYEQYF.

Of note for this clonotype: One base away lies a much larger clone, so this may be a sequencing read error. This rearrangement joins TRBV12-3 or TRBV12-4 to TRBJ1-1, with 8 bases that match TRBD1. V trimming: 8 bases; J trimming: 7 bases; junction bases outside the gene matches: 12. The CDR3 spans 14 residues. DNA for the CDR3: TGTGCCAGCTCCAGGGGGCAGGGTTTAATTGAAGCTTTCTTT. It yields the protein CASSRGQGLIEAFF.

This rearrangement joins TRBV7-6 to TRBJ2-4, with 12 bases lining up with TRBD2. The CDR3 covers 18 residues. Looked up from germline, CDR1 is SGHVS and CDR2 is FNYEAQ. The ends lost 5 bases at V and 3 bases at J; junction bases unmatched: 11. The CDR3 loop is CASSPNRTSGVRKNIQYF. The CDR3 nucleotides are TGTGCCAGCAGCCCGAATCGGACTAGCGGGGTACGCAAAAACATTCAGTACTTC.

This clonotype was seen more than once but under ten times. V gene TRBV10-3 combines with J gene TRBJ1-1; D call uncertain. The CDR3 has 12 residues. V was trimmed by 3 bases and J by 6 bases, leaving 8 bases between them. Germline assignment: CDR1 ENHRY and CDR2 SYGVKD. The CDR3 DNA reads TGTGCCATCAGTGAAGGGCGGGCTGAAGCTTTCTTT. Protein sequence: CAISEGRAEAFF.

This clonotype has at least ten counts. The chain recombines TRBV6-2 or TRBV6-3 with TRBJ1-5, with D tentatively TRBD1 (6 bases). The CDR3 sequence is 19 residues long. The V end was cut by 1 base, the J end by 0 bases, with 19 bases between. Germline V gives CDR1 MNHEY, CDR2 SVGEGT. DNA of the CDR3: TGTGCCAGCAGTTACTTTTATCCGGGACAACTATTTAGCAATCAGCCCCAGCATTTT. The encoded protein is CASSYFYPGQLFSNQPQHF.

Details on this clonotype: Just one base apart from a much larger clone, this may be a read error. The gene calls are TRBV4-1 and TRBJ2-1; D is perhaps TRBD2 (6 bases). CDR1 is MGHRA and CDR2 is YSYEKL in the germline V gene. V lost 3 bases and J 10 bases, leaving 16 bases between the germline ends. CDR3 size: 14 residues. CDR3 sequence reads: CASSQEGILDEQFF. As DNA, the CDR3 is TGCGCCAGCAGCCAGGAGGGGATTCTGGACGAGCAGTTCTTC.

The rearrangement links TRBV6-1 to TRBJ1-1; no clear D gene. The V gene lost 0 bases and the J gene lost 2 bases, with 10 bases spanning the gap. Germline CDR1 reads MNHNS; CDR2 reads SASEGT. This CDR3 contains 15 residues. CDR3 nucleotides: TGTGCCAGCAGTGAAGCAAGATTGTTAAACACTGAAGCTTTCTTT. Its protein is CASSEARLLNTEAFF.

This clonotype has a count of ten or more. The rearrangement joins TRBV30 to TRBJ2-2, with 7 nucleotides matching TRBD1. This CDR3 region has 13 residues. V lost 3 bases to trimming and J lost 5 bases; unmatched junction nucleotides: 3. Per germline, CDR1 GTSNPN and CDR2 SVGIG (reference sequence). CDR3 region: CAWSGQATGELFF. CDR3 coding DNA: TGTGCCTGGAGCGGACAGGCGACCGGGGAGCTGTTTTTT.

This clonotype has a handful of counts. This chain connects TRBV20-1 to TRBJ2-2; 8 bases fit TRBD2. This CDR3 has 13 residues. Germline CDR1 is DFQATT and CDR2 is SNEGSKA (reference sequence). V lost 3 bases and J lost 4; bases outside the gene matches: 1. The CDR3 bases are TGCAGTGCTAGGGCGGGGGGCACCGGGGAGCTGTTTTTT. Its protein product is CSARAGGTGELFF.

The J gene is TRBJ2-3, the V gene TRBV9; D is perhaps TRBD1 (6 bases). V shed 0 bases and J shed 3 bases, with 14 bases lying between them. This CDR3 is 16 amino acids long. Germline CDR1 is SGDLS and CDR2 is YYNGEE. The CDR3: CASSVASGQRTDTQYF. CDR3 nucleotides: TGTGCCAGCAGCGTAGCCTCTGGACAGAGGACAGATACGCAGTATTTT.

The table lists this clonotype with many counts. The V and J genes are TRBV2 and TRBJ2-4, with D possibly being TRBD2 (6 bases). V gave up 4 bases and J gave up 5 bases, with 12 bases separating them. Germline CDR1 is SNHLY and CDR2 is FYNNEI. This CDR3 comprises 14 residues. The CDR3 DNA sequence: TGTGCCAGCAGTGGAGGATTAGCGGAAAACATTCAGTACTTC. Protein sequence: CASSGGLAENIQYF.

This sequence joins TRBV6-1 and TRBJ1-2, with TRBD1 matching over 11 bases. CDR1 is MNHNS and CDR2 is SASEGT in the germline V gene. The CDR3 is 15 amino acids. With 5 bases clipped from V and 7 bases from J, the junction kept 9 bases outside the gene matches. The CDR3 DNA sequence: TGTGCCAGCAGTCCCGGACAGGGGGCCGATATTGGCTACACCTTC. Translating it yields CASSPGQGADIGYTF.

This clonotype was found a few times. The chain links TRBV5-8 to TRBJ2-1; no reliable D call. Deletions cut 4 bases from V and 3 bases from J, with 14 bases between. Germline values: CDR1 SGHTS, CDR2 YDEGEE. This CDR3 has 15 amino acids. Here the CDR3 reads CASSGDPQDYNEQFF. Written as DNA, the CDR3 is TGTGCCAGCAGCGGGGATCCTCAAGACTACAATGAGCAGTTCTTC.

The sample holds many counts of this clonotype. The chain employs TRBV11-2 and TRBJ2-5; D unresolved. The ends were cut back, 1 base at V and 2 bases at J, with 8 bases in the middle. Germline values: CDR1 SGHAT, CDR2 FQNNGV. The CDR3 consists of 14 residues. The chain's CDR3 is CASSLVAEQETQYF. The CDR3 nucleotides read TGTGCCAGCAGCTTAGTGGCAGAACAAGAGACCCAGTACTTC.

The chain carries TRBV7-2 and TRBJ1-2; 7 nucleotides line up with TRBD1. The germline CDR1 and CDR2 sequences are SGHTA and FQGNSA. Trimming cost V 6 bases and J 1 base; bases outside gene matches: 5. The CDR3 is 14 amino acids. CDR3 region: CASSFRDSNYGYTF. CDR3 nucleotide sequence: TGTGCCAGCAGTTTCCGGGACAGTAACTATGGCTACACCTTC. Based on the CDR3 plus reference TRBV7-2 and TRBJ1-2, the full variable domain is GAGVSQSPSNKVTEKGKDVELRCDPISGHTALYWYRQSLGQGLEFLIYFQGNSAPDKSGLPSDRFSAERTGGSVSTLTIQRTQQEDSAVYLCASSFRDSNYGYTFGSGTRLTVV.

This clonotype was detected ten times or more. The chain links TRBV20-1 to TRBJ2-4; no firm D call. Trimming removed 6 bases at V and 2 bases at J, with 11 bases between. The CDR3 extends over 13 amino acids. Per the germline V gene, CDR1 is DFQATT and CDR2 is SNEGSKA (reference sequence). The CDR3 region has the DNA TGCAGTGCCATGACCGTGTCCAAAAACATTCAGTACTTC. Its protein product is CSAMTVSKNIQYF.

This clonotype was seen at least ten times. The chain is built from TRBV5-1 and TRBJ2-7; 10 nucleotides agree with TRBD2. The CDR3 totals 14 residues. In germline, CDR1 is SGHRS, CDR2 YFSETQ. After removal of 2 bases from V and 4 bases from J, the junction contained 3 bases not matched to a gene. DNA for the CDR3: TGCGCCAGCAGCTTAGCGGGGGGGGAATACGAGCAGTACTTC. Translating gives CASSLAGGEYEQYF. The full variable domain, its missing parts supplied by reference TRBV5-1 and TRBJ2-7, is KAGVTQTPRYLIKTRGQQVTLSCSPISGHRSVSWYQQTPGQGLQFLFEYFSETQRNKGNFPGRFSGRQFSNSRSEMNVSTLELGDSALYLCASSLAGGEYEQYFGPGTRLTVT.

DNA for the CDR3: TGTGCCAGTAGTACTGACAGCCCGATCTACAATGAGCAGTTCTTC. It yields the protein CASSTDSPIYNEQFF. The gene calls are TRBV19 and TRBJ2-1; TRBD1 is a possible D gene (5 bases). The ends were cut back, 4 bases at V and 3 bases at J, with 13 bases in the middle. The CDR3 loop spans 15 amino acids. CDR1 is LNHDA, CDR2 SQIVND, per germline (reference sequence).

This clonotype was seen a handful of times. The chain joins TRBV20-1 to TRBJ2-5; D remains unclear. V was trimmed by 3 bases and J by 4 bases, leaving 12 bases between them. CDR3 length equals 13 residues. Germline V gene lookup returns CDR1 DFQATT and CDR2 SNEGSKA (reference sequence). CDR3 in DNA: TGCAGTGCTAGTTCCCCGGGCGGAGAGACCCAGTACTTC. Translating it yields CSASSPGGETQYF.

Turning to this clonotype: A much larger clone lies one base from this, so it may be a read error. V usage is TRBV7-2 and J usage is TRBJ1-2, with 11 nucleotides matching TRBD1. CDR1 is SGHTA and CDR2 is FQGNSA in the germline V gene. The V and J ends lost 0 bases and 8 bases, in that order; junction bases with no gene match: 8. This CDR3 comprises 16 residues. CDR3 DNA: TGTGCCAGCAGCTTAGCGGTTCCGGGACAGGGGGAGGGCTACACCTTC. Its protein is CASSLAVPGQGEGYTF.

Ten or more counts support this clonotype. The chain uses TRBV12-3 or TRBV12-4 and TRBJ1-1, with a weak D call TRBD1 (5 bases). This CDR3 has 13 residues. The V end lost 1 base, the J end lost 6 bases, and 9 bases lay between the germline ends. CDR3 loop: CASSLGGAAEAFF. CDR3 in DNA: TGTGCCAGCAGTTTAGGGGGCGCGGCTGAAGCTTTCTTT.